This T cell receptor (beta chain) was sequenced for a study of blood T cell repertoires in COVID-19. This clone was recorded only once. Sequenced by immunoSEQ multiplex PCR; TCRdb stores in-frame clones only, minus some. The top ten hold around 3% of the sample, which has 300,000 to 350,000 clones, about 86% seen once. Trimming pared 7 bases from V and 5 bases from J, leaving 18 bases between. Germline V gene lookup returns CDR1 LNHDA and CDR2 SQIVND (reference sequence). This CDR3 region has 16 residues. V usage is TRBV19 and J usage is TRBJ1-6; D is possibly TRBD1 (5 bases). This receptor was taken from a man younger than 45 with active or convalescent COVID-19. Sequencing input: peripheral blood. CDR3 region: CASTSWAGNHNSPLHF. CDR3 nucleotides: TGTGCCAGTACCTCCTGGGCAGGGAACCATAATTCACCCCTCCACTTT.